Below, 17 T cell receptor beta chains from the same sample are listed, as sequenced in a study of vaccination effects on CD4 cells after COVID-19. Their recognized antigens are unknown. Libraries were prepared by immunoSEQ multiplex PCR; TCRdb keeps only in-frame clonotypes and omits some of them. Seen here are approximately 30,000 clones, approximately 82% observed once, and the top ten hold approximately 1.5%. Antigen-specific CD4+ T cell clonotypes were called by their expansion after viral peptide-pool culture in ViraFEST. The authors isolated CD4+ T cells after around 11 days of culture. Participants each got two BNT162b2 or mRNA-1273 vaccine doses. Material: CD4+ T cells from PBMCs cultured with HCoV-NL63 spike peptides, obtained after COVID-19 vaccination. The source is a human donor who received a COVID-19 vaccine. Some clones in this sample may be carry-over from other donors' samples.

On this clone: Other nucleotide sequences in the sample specify the same CDR3. The chain uses TRBV5-1 and TRBJ2-5; possibly TRBD2 for D (6 bases). CDR3 length equals 13 residues. Germline assignment: CDR1 SGHRS and CDR2 YFSETQ. Trimming stripped 0 bases from V and 5 bases from J, with 8 bases between. DNA of the CDR3: TGCGCCAGCAGCTTGGAAGGAGGGGAGACCCAGTACTTC. Amino acid sequence: CASSLEGGETQYF.

This clone was observed a few times. This chain links TRBV12-5 with TRBJ1-5, with 8 bases that match TRBD1. The CDR3 spans 19 residues. The ends lost 2 bases at V and 0 bases at J; junction bases unmatched: 12. Germline V gene data show CDR1 as LGHNT and CDR2 as FRNRAP. The CDR3 bases are TGTGCTAGTGGTTTGTGGGTGCAGGGGGCAGGAGGTAGCAATCAGCCCCAGCATTTT. Amino acids: CASGLWVQGAGGSNQPQHF.

This rearrangement joins TRBV19 to TRBJ1-1; tentative D call: TRBD1 (5 bases). The CDR3 has 17 amino acids. Per the germline V gene, CDR1 is LNHDA and CDR2 is SQIVND (reference sequence). V was pared by 1 base and J by 1 base, with 16 bases between. CDR3 protein: CASSIGFPRERNTEAFF. CDR3 DNA sequence: TGTGCCAGTAGTATAGGGTTTCCCAGGGAGAGGAACACTGAAGCTTTCTTT.

V usage is TRBV19 and J usage is TRBJ2-5; perhaps D is TRBD1 or TRBD2 (5 bases each). V was trimmed by 5 bases and J by 3 bases, leaving 16 bases between them. There are 15 residues in the CDR3. Germline assignment: CDR1 LNHDA and CDR2 SQIVND (reference sequence). The CDR3 loop reads CASSSGRPNEETQYF. As DNA, the CDR3 is TGTGCCAGTAGTTCGGGACGACCTAATGAAGAGACCCAGTACTTC. Full variable domain (missing parts from reference TRBV19 and TRBJ2-5): DGGITQSPKYLFRKEGQNVTLSCEQNLNHDAMYWYRQDPGQGLRLIYYSQIVNDFQKGDIAEGYSVSREKKESFPLTVTSAQKNPTAFYLCASSSGRPNEETQYFGPGTRLLVL.

This clone appeared a few times. The gene calls are TRBV7-9 and TRBJ1-5; no clear D. Trimming took off 5 bases at V and 2 bases at J, with 4 bases between the two ends. The CDR3 sequence is 12 residues long. Germline V lookup: CDR1 SEHNR, CDR2 FQNEAQ (reference sequence). The CDR3 sequence: CASSRGNQPQHF. The CDR3, as DNA: TGTGCCAGCAGCCGGGGCAATCAGCCCCAGCATTTT. Combining the CDR3 with reference TRBV7-9 and TRBJ1-5 gives the whole variable domain DTGVSQNPRHKITKRGQNVTFRCDPISEHNRLYWYRQTLGQGPEFLTYFQNEAQLEKSRLLSDRFSAERPKGSFSTLEIQRTEQGDSAMYLCASSRGNQPQHFGDGTRLSIL.

The V and J genes are TRBV2 and TRBJ2-7, with TRBD1 identical over 11 bases. CDR1 is SNHLY, CDR2 FYNNEI, per germline. Losses at the gene ends were 7 bases for V and 9 bases for J; bases not matched to a gene: 8. The CDR3 totals 13 residues. The CDR3 is CASTGTGGNWQYV. The CDR3 DNA is TGTGCCAGCACCGGGACAGGGGGGAACTGGCAGTACGTC.

The chain joins TRBV6-6 to TRBJ2-7; 8 positions agree with TRBD1. Germline CDR1 MNHNY, CDR2 SVGAGI (reference sequence). V trimming: 5 bases; J trimming: 0 bases; junction bases outside the gene matches: 6. The CDR3 runs 15 residues. CDR3 region: CASSTTGTGSYEQYV. The DNA for the CDR3 is TGTGCCAGCAGTACAACCGGGACAGGCTCCTACGAGCAGTACGTC.

The V and J genes are TRBV28 and TRBJ1-2; possible D gene TRBD1, 5 bases. CDR3 length: 13 residues. Per the germline V gene, CDR1 is MDHEN and CDR2 is SYDVKM. Trimming took 5 bases from V and 4 from J, leaving 11 bases between them. The CDR3 spells CASSQGTGYGYTF. CDR3 in DNA: TGTGCCAGCAGTCAGGGAACTGGCTATGGCTACACCTTC.

The chain links TRBV19 to TRBJ2-2, with D uncertain. The CDR3 sequence is 14 residues long. CDR1 and CDR2 (germline): LNHDA, SQIVND (reference sequence). Trimming pared 5 bases from V and 7 bases from J, leaving 14 bases between. The CDR3, as DNA: TGTGCCAGTAGTGAGTCCGGCCGGAACGGGGAGCTGTTTTTT. It yields the protein CASSESGRNGELFF.

V is TRBV9 and J is TRBJ1-2; no clear D. This CDR3 has 13 amino acids. Germline assignment: CDR1 SGDLS and CDR2 YYNGEE. V lost 6 bases and J 0 bases, leaving 9 bases between the germline ends. CDR3 DNA: TGTGCCAGCACCACGACCTCTAACTATGGCTACACCTTC. This gives the protein CASTTTSNYGYTF. The full variable domain, rest sourced from reference TRBV9 and TRBJ1-2, is DSGVTQTPKHLITATGQRVTLRCSPRSGDLSVYWYQQSLDQGLQFLIQYYNGEERAKGNILERFSAQQFPDLHSELNLSSLELGDSALYFCASTTTSNYGYTFGSGTRLTVV.

The CDR3 spells CASSQYLEYEQYV. In DNA, the CDR3 is TGCGCCAGCAGCCAATATTTGGAGTACGAGCAGTACGTC. The V gene is TRBV4-1, the J gene TRBJ2-7; D gene uncertain. This CDR3 comprises 13 residues. The V gene's germline CDR1 is MGHRA and CDR2 YSYEKL. V lost 2 bases and J lost 4, with 9 bases in between.

The rearrangement joins TRBV5-1 to TRBJ1-2; D may be TRBD1 (5 bases). Per the germline V gene, CDR1 is SGHRS and CDR2 is YFSETQ. Trimming took off 4 bases at V and 0 bases at J, with 10 bases between the two ends. The CDR3 is 14 amino acids. The CDR3 sequence: CASSSSGPNYGYTF. In nucleotides, the CDR3 is TGCGCCAGCAGCAGCTCAGGGCCTAACTATGGCTACACCTTC.

This clone occurred a few times. The gene calls are TRBV12-3 or TRBV12-4 and TRBJ2-7; 9 positions match TRBD1. This CDR3 is built from 13 residues. Trimming took 5 bases from V and 6 from J; bases not matched to a gene: 5. The CDR3 loop is CASSRDRVGEQYV. The CDR3 nucleotides read TGTGCCAGCAGTAGGGACAGGGTAGGCGAGCAGTACGTC.

The CDR3 sequence: CASSSYRTEGYEQYV. Written as DNA, the CDR3 is TGTGCCAGCAGCTCATATCGGACGGAGGGCTACGAGCAGTACGTC. The V and J genes are TRBV11-2 and TRBJ2-7; D possibly corresponds to TRBD2 (6 bases). V was cut by 4 bases and J by 3 bases, with 16 bases left in between. The CDR3 consists of 15 residues. Germline V gene data show CDR1 as SGHAT and CDR2 as FQNNGV.

This clone was counted a few times. V and J are TRBV2 and TRBJ1-2; no clear D gene. Looked up from germline, CDR1 is SNHLY and CDR2 is FYNNEI. The V end lost 4 bases, the J end lost 10 bases, and 13 bases lay between the germline ends. This CDR3 region has 12 residues. The CDR3 region is CASSGRAVNYTF. The CDR3 DNA reads TGTGCCAGCAGTGGACGCGCCGTTAACTACACCTTC.

This rearrangement joins TRBV11-2 to TRBJ1-1; tentatively, D is TRBD1 (5 bases). The germline gives CDR1 SGHAT, CDR2 FQNNGV. Trimming took off 3 bases at V and 1 base at J, with 9 bases between the two ends. CDR3 size: 14 residues. The CDR3 DNA reads as TGTGCCAGCAGCTTCACGGGGACGAACACTGAAGCTTTCTTT. Its protein is CASSFTGTNTEAFF.

This clone appeared once. The V and J genes are TRBV7-2 and TRBJ2-1; 9 bases map to TRBD1. This CDR3 contains 15 residues. CDR1 SGHTA and CDR2 FQGNSA come from the germline V gene. The J segment lost 4 bases and the V segment lost 4 bases, leaving 5 bases of the junction unmatched. This chain's CDR3 is CASSSRDRVYNEQFF. CDR3 in DNA: TGTGCCAGCAGCTCGCGGGACAGGGTGTACAATGAGCAGTTCTTC. The whole variable domain, remainder taken from reference TRBV7-2 and TRBJ2-1, is GAGVSQSPSNKVTEKGKDVELRCDPISGHTALYWYRQSLGQGLEFLIYFQGNSAPDKSGLPSDRFSAERTGGSVSTLTIQRTQQEDSAVYLCASSSRDRVYNEQFFGPGTRLTVL.